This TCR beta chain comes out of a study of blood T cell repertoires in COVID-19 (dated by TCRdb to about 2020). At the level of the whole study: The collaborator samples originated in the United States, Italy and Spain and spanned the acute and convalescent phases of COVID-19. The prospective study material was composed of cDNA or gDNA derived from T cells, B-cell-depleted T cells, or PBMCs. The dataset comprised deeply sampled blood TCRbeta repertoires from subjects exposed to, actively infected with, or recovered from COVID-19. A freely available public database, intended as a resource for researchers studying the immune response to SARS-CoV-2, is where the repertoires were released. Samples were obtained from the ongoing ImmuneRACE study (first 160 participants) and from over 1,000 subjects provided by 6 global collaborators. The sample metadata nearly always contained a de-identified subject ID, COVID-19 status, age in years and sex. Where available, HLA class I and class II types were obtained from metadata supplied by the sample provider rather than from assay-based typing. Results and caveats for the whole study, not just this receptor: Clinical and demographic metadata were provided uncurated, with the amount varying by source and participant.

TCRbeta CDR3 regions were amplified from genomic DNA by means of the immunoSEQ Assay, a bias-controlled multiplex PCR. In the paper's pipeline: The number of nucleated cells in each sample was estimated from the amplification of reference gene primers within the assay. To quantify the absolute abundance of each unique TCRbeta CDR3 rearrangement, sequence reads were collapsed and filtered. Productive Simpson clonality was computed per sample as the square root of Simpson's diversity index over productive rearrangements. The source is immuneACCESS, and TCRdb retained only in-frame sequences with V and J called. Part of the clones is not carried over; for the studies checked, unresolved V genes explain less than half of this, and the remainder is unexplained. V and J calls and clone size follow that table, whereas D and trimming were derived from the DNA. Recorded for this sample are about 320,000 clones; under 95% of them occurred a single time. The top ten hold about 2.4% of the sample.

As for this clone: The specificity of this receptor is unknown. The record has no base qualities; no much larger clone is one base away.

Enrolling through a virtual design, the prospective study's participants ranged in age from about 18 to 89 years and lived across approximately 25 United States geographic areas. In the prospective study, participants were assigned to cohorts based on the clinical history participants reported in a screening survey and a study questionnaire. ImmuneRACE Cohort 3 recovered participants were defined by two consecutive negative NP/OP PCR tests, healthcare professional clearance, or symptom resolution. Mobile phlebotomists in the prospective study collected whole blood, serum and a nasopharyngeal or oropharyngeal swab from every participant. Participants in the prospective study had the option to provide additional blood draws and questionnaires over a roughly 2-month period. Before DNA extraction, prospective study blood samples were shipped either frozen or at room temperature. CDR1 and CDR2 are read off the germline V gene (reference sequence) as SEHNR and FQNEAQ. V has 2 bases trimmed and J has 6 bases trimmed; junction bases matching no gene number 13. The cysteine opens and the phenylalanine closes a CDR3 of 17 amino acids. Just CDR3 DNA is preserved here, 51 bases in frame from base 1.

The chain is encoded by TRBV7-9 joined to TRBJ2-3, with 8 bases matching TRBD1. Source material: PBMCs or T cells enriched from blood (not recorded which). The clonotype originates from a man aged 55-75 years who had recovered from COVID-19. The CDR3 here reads CASSLPRTGMIGDTQYF. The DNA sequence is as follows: TGTGCCAGCAGCTTACCCAGGACAGGGATGATAGGGGATACGCAGTATTTT.